The sequence of this T cell receptor (beta chain) was determined in a study of cytomegalovirus exposure and HLA in healthy donors. Findings and caveats of the study: According to the study, about 180 TCR beta chains were cytomegalovirus-associated.

In the PCR, 60 Vbeta and 13 Jbeta primers were used. Per the original methods: In a later analysis, of 80 million to 90 million unique beta chains, roughly 9.9 million appeared in at least two donors. Here immunoSEQ multiplex PCR was the method, and the copy in TCRdb shows in-frame clones only, minus some. That table furnishes V, J and clone size, whereas the DNA furnished D and trimming. Of 90,000 to 120,000 clones in the sample, around 80% were seen once. A remark on this clone: Its cognate antigen is unknown.

The CDR3 contains 12 residues. With 7 bases removed from V and 7 bases from J, the gap between germline ends came to 11 bases. Germline-derived CDR1 and CDR2 are GTSNPN and SVGIG (reference sequence). The chain employs TRBV30 and TRBJ1-6; D call uncertain. This clonotype was obtained from a woman aged 40 to 50 in good health and CMV-seronegative. Material for sequencing was PBMCs. CDR3 residues: CASRRSNSPLHF. The CDR3 DNA reads as TGTGCCTCGAGGAGGAGCAATTCACCCCTCCACTTT.